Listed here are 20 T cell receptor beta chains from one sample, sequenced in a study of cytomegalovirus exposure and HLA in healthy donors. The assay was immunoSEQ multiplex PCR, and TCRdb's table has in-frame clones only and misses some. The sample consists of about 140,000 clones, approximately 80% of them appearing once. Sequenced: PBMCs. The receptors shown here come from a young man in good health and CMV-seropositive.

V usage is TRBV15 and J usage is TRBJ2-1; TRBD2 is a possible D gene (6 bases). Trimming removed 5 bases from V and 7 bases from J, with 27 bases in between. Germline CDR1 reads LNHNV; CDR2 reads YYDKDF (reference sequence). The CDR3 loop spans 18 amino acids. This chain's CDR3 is CATSQVRAGGIRSNEQFF. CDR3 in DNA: TGTGCCACCAGCCAGGTCAGGGCCGGGGGAATCCGATCAAATGAGCAGTTCTTC.

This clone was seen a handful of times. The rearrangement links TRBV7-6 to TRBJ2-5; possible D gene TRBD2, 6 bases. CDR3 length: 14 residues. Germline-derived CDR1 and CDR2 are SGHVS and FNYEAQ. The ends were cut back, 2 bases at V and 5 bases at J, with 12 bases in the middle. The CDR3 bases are TGTGCCAGCAGCTTACGGGGGAGAAAGGAGACCCAGTACTTC. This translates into CASSLRGRKETQYF.

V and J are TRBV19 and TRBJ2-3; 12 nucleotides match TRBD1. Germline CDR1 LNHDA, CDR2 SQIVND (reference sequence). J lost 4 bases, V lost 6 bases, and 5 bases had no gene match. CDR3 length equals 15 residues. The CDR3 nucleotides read TGTGCCAGTAGACTAGGGACAGGGGGCTCAGATACGCAGTATTTT. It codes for CASRLGTGGSDTQYF.

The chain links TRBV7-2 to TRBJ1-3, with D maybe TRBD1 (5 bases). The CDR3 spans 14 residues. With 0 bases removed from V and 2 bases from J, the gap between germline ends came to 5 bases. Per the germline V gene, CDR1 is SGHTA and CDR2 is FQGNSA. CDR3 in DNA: TGTGCCAGCAGCTTAGCCAGGGCTGGAAACACCATATATTTT. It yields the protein CASSLARAGNTIYF. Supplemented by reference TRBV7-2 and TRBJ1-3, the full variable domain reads GAGVSQSPSNKVTEKGKDVELRCDPISGHTALYWYRQSLGQGLEFLIYFQGNSAPDKSGLPSDRFSAERTGGSVSTLTIQRTQQEDSAVYLCASSLARAGNTIYFGEGSWLTVV.

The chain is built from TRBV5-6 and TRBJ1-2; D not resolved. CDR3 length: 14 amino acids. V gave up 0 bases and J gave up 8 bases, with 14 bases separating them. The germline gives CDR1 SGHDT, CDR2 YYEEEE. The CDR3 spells CASSLGPVEWGYTF. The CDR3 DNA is TGTGCCAGCAGCTTGGGCCCAGTTGAATGGGGCTACACCTTC.

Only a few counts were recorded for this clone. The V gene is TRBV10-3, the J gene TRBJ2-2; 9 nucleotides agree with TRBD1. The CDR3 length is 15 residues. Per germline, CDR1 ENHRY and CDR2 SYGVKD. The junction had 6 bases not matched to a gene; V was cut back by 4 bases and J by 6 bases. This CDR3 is CAISGMGQGAGELFF. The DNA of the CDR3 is TGTGCCATCAGTGGGATGGGACAGGGAGCCGGGGAGCTGTTTTTT.

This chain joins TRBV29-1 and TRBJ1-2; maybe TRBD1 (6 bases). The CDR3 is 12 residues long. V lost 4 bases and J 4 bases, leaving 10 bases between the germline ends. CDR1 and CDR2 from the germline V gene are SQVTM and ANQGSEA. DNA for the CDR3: TGCAGCGTTGTAACAGGGATCTATGGCTACACCTTC. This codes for CSVVTGIYGYTF.

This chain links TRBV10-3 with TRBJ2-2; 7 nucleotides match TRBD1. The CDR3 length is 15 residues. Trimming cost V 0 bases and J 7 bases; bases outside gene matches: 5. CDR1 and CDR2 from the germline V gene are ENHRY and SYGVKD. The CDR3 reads CAISESTGYGGELFF. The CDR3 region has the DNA TGTGCCATCAGTGAGTCGACAGGGTACGGCGGGGAGCTGTTTTTT.

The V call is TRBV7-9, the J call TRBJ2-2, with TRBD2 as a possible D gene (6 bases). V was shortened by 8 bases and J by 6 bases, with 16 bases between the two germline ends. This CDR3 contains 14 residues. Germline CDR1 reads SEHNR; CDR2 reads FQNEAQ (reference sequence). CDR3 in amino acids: CASAEAGLAGELFF. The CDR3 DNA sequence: TGTGCCAGCGCCGAGGCGGGGTTGGCCGGGGAGCTGTTTTTT.

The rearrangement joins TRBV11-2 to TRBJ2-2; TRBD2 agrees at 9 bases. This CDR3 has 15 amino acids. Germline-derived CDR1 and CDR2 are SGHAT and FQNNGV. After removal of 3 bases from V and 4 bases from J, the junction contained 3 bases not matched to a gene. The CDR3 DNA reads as TGTGCCAGCAGCTTTTCTAGCGGGATCACCGGGGAGCTGTTTTTT. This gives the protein CASSFSSGITGELFF. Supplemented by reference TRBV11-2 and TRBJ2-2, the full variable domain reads EAGVAQSPRYKIIEKRQSVAFWCNPISGHATLYWYQQILGQGPKLLIQFQNNGVVDDSQLPKDRFSAERLKGVDSTLKIQPAKLEDSAVYLCASSFSSGITGELFFGEGSRLTVL.

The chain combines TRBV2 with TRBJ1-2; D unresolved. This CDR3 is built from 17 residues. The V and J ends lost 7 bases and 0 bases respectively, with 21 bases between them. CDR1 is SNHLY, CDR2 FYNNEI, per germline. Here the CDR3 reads CASTIPRGPGPNYGYTF. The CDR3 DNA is TGTGCCAGCACCATACCGCGAGGGCCAGGCCCTAACTATGGCTACACCTTC.

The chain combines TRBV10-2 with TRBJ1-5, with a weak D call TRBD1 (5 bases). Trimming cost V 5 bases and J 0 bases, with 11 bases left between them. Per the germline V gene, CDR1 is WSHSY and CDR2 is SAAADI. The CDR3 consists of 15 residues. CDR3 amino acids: CASSRGTYSNQPQHF. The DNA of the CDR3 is TGCGCCAGCAGTAGAGGGACTTATAGCAATCAGCCCCAGCATTTT.

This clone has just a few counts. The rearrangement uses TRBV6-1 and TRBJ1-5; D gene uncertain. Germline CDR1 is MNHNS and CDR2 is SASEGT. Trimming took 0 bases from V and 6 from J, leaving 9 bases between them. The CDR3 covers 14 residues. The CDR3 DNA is TGTGCCAGCAGTGAAGCGCTAGGAGGTCAGCCCCAGCATTTT. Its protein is CASSEALGGQPQHF.

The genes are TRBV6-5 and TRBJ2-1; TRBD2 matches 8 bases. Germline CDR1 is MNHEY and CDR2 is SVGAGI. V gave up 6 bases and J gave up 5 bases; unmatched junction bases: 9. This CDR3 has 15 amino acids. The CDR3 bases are TGTGCCAGCAGCCCCACTAGCGGAGTAGACAATGAGCAGTTCTTC. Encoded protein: CASSPTSGVDNEQFF.

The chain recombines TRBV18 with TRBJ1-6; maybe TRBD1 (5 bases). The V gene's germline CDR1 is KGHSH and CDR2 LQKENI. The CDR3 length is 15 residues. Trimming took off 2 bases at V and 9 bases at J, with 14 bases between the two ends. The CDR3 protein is CASSPVSDKRSPLHF. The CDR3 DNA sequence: TGTGCCAGCTCACCAGTATCGGACAAGCGTTCACCCCTCCACTTT.

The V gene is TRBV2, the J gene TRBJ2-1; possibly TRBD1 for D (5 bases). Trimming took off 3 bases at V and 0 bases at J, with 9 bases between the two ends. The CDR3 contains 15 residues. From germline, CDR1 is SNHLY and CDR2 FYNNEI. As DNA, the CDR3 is TGTGCCAGCAGTGAGGGGCGGAGCTCCTACAATGAGCAGTTCTTC. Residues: CASSEGRSSYNEQFF.

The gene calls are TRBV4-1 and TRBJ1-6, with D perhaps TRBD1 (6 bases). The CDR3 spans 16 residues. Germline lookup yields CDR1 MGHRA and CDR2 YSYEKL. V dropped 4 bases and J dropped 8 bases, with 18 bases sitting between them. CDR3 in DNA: TGCGCCAGCAGCCTTATCGCGGGGGGGCCGGATTCACCCCTCCACTTT. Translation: CASSLIAGGPDSPLHF.

Here the CDR3 reads CASSLDPGGSKAYEQYF. CDR3 coding DNA: TGTGCCAGCAGCTTGGACCCAGGCGGGAGTAAGGCCTACGAGCAGTACTTC. The J gene is TRBJ2-7, the V gene TRBV5-4; 7 bases map to TRBD2. Germline CDR1 reads SGHNT; CDR2 reads YYREEE (reference sequence). Losses at the gene ends were 0 bases for V and 2 bases for J; bases not matched to a gene: 11. The CDR3 loop spans 17 amino acids.

DNA for the CDR3: TGCGCCAGCCGGGGGTTTAGCACAGATACGCAGTATTTT. Amino acid sequence: CASRGFSTDTQYF. The V gene is TRBV4-1, the J gene TRBJ2-3, with a weak D call TRBD2 (6 bases). CDR3 length equals 13 residues. Trimming took 8 bases from V and 0 from J, leaving 9 bases between them. The germline V gene has CDR1 MGHRA and CDR2 YSYEKL.

The CDR3 is CASSVTGTGASYEQYF. The CDR3 DNA sequence: TGTGCCAGCAGCGTTACCGGGACAGGGGCGTCCTACGAGCAGTACTTC. The chain employs TRBV9 and TRBJ2-7; 10 nucleotides match TRBD1. With 2 bases clipped from V and 1 base from J, the junction kept 6 bases outside the gene matches. Germline values: CDR1 SGDLS, CDR2 YYNGEE. There are 16 residues in the CDR3.